The TCR beta chain under discussion was sequenced for a study of blood T cells in healthy people across ages. General observations from the study: There were more naive CD4+ cells and higher diversity in long-lived donors than in aged donors. Unknown donor CMV status possibly confounded expanded clonotype changes.

Points on this clonotype: Its antigen is not identified.

A second roughly 6 to 12 cycle PCR used barcoded and J-beta primers. One entry per CDR3 protein results from TCRdb running MiXCR on the 5' RACE reads. This table has 1.2 million to 1.5 million distinct CDR3 sequences, roughly 60% appearing once. Looked up from germline, CDR1 is MNHNS and CDR2 is SASEGT. V was shortened by 8 bases and J by 8 bases, with 16 bases between the two germline ends. The CDR3 contains 13 residues. The V and J genes are TRBV6-1 and TRBJ2-1; maybe TRBD1 (6 bases). The receptor was derived from a man between 18 and 35 years old in good health. The source material was blood. CDR3 nucleotides: TGTGCCAGCGAAACAGGGAATAGCTATGAGCAGTTCTTC. Translated: CASETGNSYEQFF.